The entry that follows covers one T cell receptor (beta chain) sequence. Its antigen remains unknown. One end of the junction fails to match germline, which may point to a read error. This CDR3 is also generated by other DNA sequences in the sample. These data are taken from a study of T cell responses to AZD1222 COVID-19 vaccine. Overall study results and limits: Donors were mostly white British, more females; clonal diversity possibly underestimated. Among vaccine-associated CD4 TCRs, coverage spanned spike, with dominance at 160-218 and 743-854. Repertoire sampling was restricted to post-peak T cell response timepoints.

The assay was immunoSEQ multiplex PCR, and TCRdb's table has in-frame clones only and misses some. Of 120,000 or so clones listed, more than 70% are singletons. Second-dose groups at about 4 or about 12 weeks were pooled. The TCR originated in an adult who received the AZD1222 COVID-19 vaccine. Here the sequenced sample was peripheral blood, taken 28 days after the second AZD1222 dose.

As DNA, the CDR3 is TGTGCCAGTAGTATTAACAGGAACACTGAGGCTTTCTTT. Its protein product is CASSINRNTEAFF. This rearrangement joins TRBV19 to TRBJ1-1; perhaps TRBD1 as D (5 bases). The CDR3 is 13 amino acids. CDR1 is LNHDA, CDR2 SQIVND, per germline (reference sequence).